This paragraph covers one TCR beta chain sequence. The antigen it binds to is not known. No qualities accompany the bases; no much larger clone lies one base away. The sample belongs to a study of blood T cell repertoires in COVID-19 (dated by TCRdb to 2018 to 2021). Background on the whole study: Samples covering the acute and convalescent phases of COVID-19 were provided by collaborators in the United States, Italy and Spain. The prospective study material was composed of cDNA or gDNA derived from T cells, B-cell-depleted T cells, or PBMCs. Subjects who had been exposed to COVID-19, were actively infected with it, or had recovered from it provided the deeply sampled blood TCRbeta repertoires that made up the dataset. The repertoires were made available in a free public database intended to serve as a resource for research on the immune response to SARS-CoV-2. The samples were drawn from the first 160 participants of the ongoing ImmuneRACE study and from 1,254 subjects provided by 6 global collaborators. Sample metadata almost always included a de-identified subject ID, COVID-19 status, age in years and sex. Where available, HLA class I and class II types were obtained from metadata supplied by the sample provider rather than from assay-based typing.

Here is what the overall study found, with its caveats: The amount of clinical and demographic metadata varied by source and participant and was provided uncurated.

Inclusive of the bounding cysteine and phenylalanine, the CDR3 is 14 residues long. The DNA shown is the 42-base CDR3, in frame from base 1. The germline V gene specifies SQVTM as CDR1 and ANQGSEA as CDR2. V has 6 bases trimmed and J has 7 bases trimmed; junction bases matching no gene number 8. TCRbeta CDR3 regions were amplified from genomic DNA using the immunoSEQ Assay, a bias-controlled multiplex PCR. The original pipeline was this. Within the assay, amplification of reference gene primers was used to estimate how many nucleated cells each sample contained. Sequence reads were collapsed and filtered to measure the absolute abundance of every unique TCRbeta CDR3 rearrangement. Productive Simpson clonality was computed per sample as the square root of Simpson's diversity index over productive rearrangements. TCRdb obtained this table from immuneACCESS and retained in-frame rearrangements with V and J assigned. These tables miss some clones; where compared with another copy, unresolved V genes account for less than half of the shortfall, and the remainder is unexplained. V, J and clone size are taken as reported in that table, and D and trimming were inferred from the DNA itself. The sample table holds about 140,000 clones, of which 85% to 90% were seen once. The biggest ten clones account for 1.5% of the sample.

Collaborating institutions collected whole blood in K2EDTA tubes following their own protocols. For TCRbeta analysis, collaborators shipped samples as frozen whole blood, isolated PBMCs, or DNA extracted from either of those sample types. This receptor was obtained from an older woman with acute or convalescent COVID-19. Sequenced material: peripheral blood. The V gene is TRBV29-1 and the J gene is TRBJ1-6; TRBD1 fits 8 bases in the junction. The DNA sequence reads TGCAGCGTCCAGGACAGGGTGGGAAATTCACCCCTCCACTTT. The encoded protein is CSVQDRVGNSPLHF.